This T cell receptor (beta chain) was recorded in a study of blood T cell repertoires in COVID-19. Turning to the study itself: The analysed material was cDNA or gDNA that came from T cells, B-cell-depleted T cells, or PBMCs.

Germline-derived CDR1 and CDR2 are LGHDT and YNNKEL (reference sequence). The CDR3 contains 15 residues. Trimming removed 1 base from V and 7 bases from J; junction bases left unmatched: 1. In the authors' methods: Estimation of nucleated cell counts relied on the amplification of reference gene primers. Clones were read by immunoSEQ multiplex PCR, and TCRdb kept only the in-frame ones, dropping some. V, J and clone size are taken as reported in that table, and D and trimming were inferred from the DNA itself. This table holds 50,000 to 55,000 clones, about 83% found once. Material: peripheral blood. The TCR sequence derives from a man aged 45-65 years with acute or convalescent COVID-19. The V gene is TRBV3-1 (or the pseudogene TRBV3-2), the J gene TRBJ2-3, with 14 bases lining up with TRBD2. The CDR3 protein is CASSQGLAGGNTQYF. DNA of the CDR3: TGTGCCAGCAGCCAAGGACTAGCGGGAGGGAATACGCAGTATTTT.